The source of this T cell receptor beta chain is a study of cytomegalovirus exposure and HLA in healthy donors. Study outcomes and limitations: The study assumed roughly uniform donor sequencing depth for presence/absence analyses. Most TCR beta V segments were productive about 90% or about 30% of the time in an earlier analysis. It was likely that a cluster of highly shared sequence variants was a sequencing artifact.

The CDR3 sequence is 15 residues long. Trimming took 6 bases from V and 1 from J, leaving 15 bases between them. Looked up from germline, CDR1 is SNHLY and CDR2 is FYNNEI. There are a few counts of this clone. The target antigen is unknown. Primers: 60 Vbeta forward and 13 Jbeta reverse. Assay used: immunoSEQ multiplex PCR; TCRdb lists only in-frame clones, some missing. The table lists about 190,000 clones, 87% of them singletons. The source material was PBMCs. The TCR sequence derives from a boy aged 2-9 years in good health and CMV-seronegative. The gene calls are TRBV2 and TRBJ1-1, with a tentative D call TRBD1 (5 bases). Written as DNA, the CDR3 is TGTGCCAGCAGAGCCGGGGGGAAGCAGAACACTGAAGCTTTCTTT. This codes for CASRAGGKQNTEAFF.